These 30 T cell receptor beta chains were all obtained from the same sample, sequenced in a study of control samples from healthy donors and cancer patients. Assay: immunoSEQ multiplex PCR; the TCRdb copy retains only in-frame clones and omits some. The sample has some 130,000 clones, 85% to 95% seen once. The material sequenced was PBMCs. These TCRs come from a man aged 50 or older with head and neck cancer.

In the case of this clone: The same CDR3 also results from other DNA sequences found in this sample. The rearrangement uses TRBV7-3 and TRBJ1-1; D is uncertain. The ends were cut back, 2 bases at V and 1 base at J, with 5 bases in the middle. The CDR3 length is 13 residues. CDR1 is SGHTA, CDR2 FQGTGA, per germline. The CDR3 protein is CASSLGSNTEAFF. The CDR3 DNA sequence: TGTGCCAGCAGCTTAGGTTCGAACACTGAAGCTTTCTTT.

The chain joins TRBV24-1 to TRBJ2-3; no clear D gene. V dropped 3 bases and J dropped 0 bases, with 9 bases sitting between them. The CDR3 extends over 15 amino acids. CDR1 KGHDR and CDR2 SFDVKD come from the germline V gene. The CDR3 here is CATSDASDSTDTQYF. In DNA, the CDR3 is TGTGCCACCAGTGATGCCTCCGACAGCACAGATACGCAGTATTTT.

This rearrangement joins TRBV30 to TRBJ1-2; TRBD1 aligns across 10 bases. With V trimmed by 4 bases and J by 5 bases, 7 bases remained unmatched. Germline-derived CDR1 and CDR2 are GTSNPN and SVGIG (reference sequence). CDR3 size: 14 residues. CDR3 in DNA: TGTGCCTGGACCCTGGACAGGGGGTCGTATGGCTACACCTTC. It codes for CAWTLDRGSYGYTF.

The CDR3 loop reads CASSTTGEANQPQHF. DNA for the CDR3: TGTGCCAGTAGTACGACAGGGGAGGCCAATCAGCCCCAGCATTTT. The chain couples TRBV19 to TRBJ1-5; 8 nucleotides line up with TRBD1. The V gene end was trimmed by 4 bases and the J gene end by 3 bases; junction bases not matched to a gene: 5. This CDR3 has 15 residues. Germline CDR1 reads LNHDA; CDR2 reads SQIVND (reference sequence).

The CDR3 is CSARESGEQYF. CDR3 DNA sequence: TGCAGTGCTAGAGAATCAGGCGAGCAGTACTTC. V and J are TRBV20-1 and TRBJ2-7, with D hard to call. Germline V gene data show CDR1 as DFQATT and CDR2 as SNEGSKA (reference sequence). This CDR3 is 11 amino acids long. Trimming took 0 bases from V and 6 from J, leaving 6 bases between them.

The chain has TRBV14 and TRBJ2-5; no clear D gene. Trimming removed 1 base at V and 1 base at J, with 13 bases between. The CDR3 is made up of 16 amino acids. Germline V gene data show CDR1 as SGHDN and CDR2 as FVKESK. The CDR3 here is CASSQGYRLTQETQYF. CDR3 DNA sequence: TGTGCCAGCAGCCAAGGGTACCGACTGACCCAAGAGACCCAGTACTTC.

J is TRBJ2-7 and V is TRBV3-1 (or the pseudogene TRBV3-2); D may be TRBD1 (6 bases). Germline lookup yields CDR1 LGHDT and CDR2 YNNKEL (reference sequence). The V end lost 4 bases, the J end lost 3 bases, and 13 bases lay between the germline ends. CDR3 length: 14 amino acids. In DNA, the CDR3 is TGTGCCAGCAGCCTGAGGGACAAAATCTACGAGCAGTACTTC. Amino acid sequence: CASSLRDKIYEQYF.

The chain is built from TRBV18 and TRBJ1-1; D uncertain. Trimming stripped 4 bases from V and 6 bases from J, with 12 bases between. Germline values: CDR1 KGHSH, CDR2 LQKENI. This CDR3 spans 13 amino acids. The CDR3 nucleotides read TGTGCCAGCTCACTACTAGACGTCTCTGAAGCTTTCTTT. It specifies CASSLLDVSEAFF.

This rearrangement joins TRBV5-3 to TRBJ1-6; TRBD1 is a possible D gene (6 bases). TRBV5-3 is known as an ORF, though its function is uncertain. This CDR3 is built from 15 residues. The V gene lost 4 bases and the J gene lost 0 bases, with 8 bases spanning the gap. The DNA of the CDR3 is TGTGCCAGAAGCCGGACAGTCTCCTATAATTCACCCCTCCACTTT. It is translated as CARSRTVSYNSPLHF.

This rearrangement joins TRBV5-4 to TRBJ2-1; D possibly corresponds to TRBD1 (5 bases). CDR1 is SGHNT and CDR2 is YYREEE in the germline V gene (reference sequence). The CDR3 loop spans 12 amino acids. The V and J ends lost 4 bases and 8 bases respectively, with 10 bases between them. The DNA for the CDR3 is TGTGCCAGCAGCCAGGGTGGTTATGAGCAGTTCTTC. This encodes CASSQGGYEQFF.

The chain has TRBV28 and TRBJ1-1, with 8 bases fitting TRBD1. Germline V gene sequence: CDR1 MDHEN, CDR2 SYDVKM. V was clipped by 6 bases and J by 6 bases; unmatched bases: 9. This CDR3 is 14 amino acids long. CDR3 amino acids: CASREDRVNPEAFF. CDR3 nucleotides: TGTGCCAGCAGAGAGGACAGGGTTAACCCTGAAGCTTTCTTT.

The chain links TRBV29-1 to TRBJ1-2; possibly TRBD1 for D (5 bases). Germline V lookup: CDR1 SQVTM, CDR2 ANQGSEA. The CDR3 is 14 residues long. The V end lost 2 bases, the J end lost 3 bases, and 13 bases lay between the germline ends. CDR3 sequence reads: CSVERLGAYYGYTF. CDR3 DNA sequence: TGCAGCGTTGAAAGGTTAGGGGCTTACTATGGCTACACCTTC.

The chain employs TRBV6-2 or TRBV6-3 and TRBJ2-5, with TRBD1 identical over 9 bases. This CDR3 is built from 14 residues. The germline CDR1 and CDR2 sequences are MNHEY and SVGEGT. V lost 6 bases to trimming and J lost 10 bases; unmatched junction nucleotides: 12. The CDR3 coding sequence is TGTGCCAGCAGCTCGGACAGGGGCTTGACAGACCAGTACTTC. It translates to CASSSDRGLTDQYF.

The V and J genes are TRBV3-1 (or the pseudogene TRBV3-2) and TRBJ1-6; the D is unclear. Trimming took off 3 bases at V and 2 bases at J, with 5 bases between the two ends. CDR3 length: 14 residues. Germline loops: CDR1 LGHDT, CDR2 YNNKEL (reference sequence). CDR3 bases: TGTGCCAGCAGCCATGGCACCTATAATTCACCCCTCCACTTT. Encoded protein: CASSHGTYNSPLHF.

The chain is built from TRBV5-6 and TRBJ1-2, with D tentatively TRBD1 (6 bases). The CDR3 contains 13 residues. In germline, CDR1 is SGHDT, CDR2 YYEEEE. With 0 bases removed from V and 10 bases from J, the gap between germline ends came to 13 bases. CDR3 residues: CASSLGRGWYYTF. Written as DNA, the CDR3 is TGTGCCAGCAGCTTGGGTAGGGGGTGGTACTACACCTTC.

The chain recombines TRBV6-5 with TRBJ1-1; 9 bases agree with TRBD1. Germline V gives CDR1 MNHEY, CDR2 SVGAGI. This CDR3 spans 14 amino acids. The V segment lost 7 bases and the J segment 5 bases; nucleotides outside the gene matches: 8. CDR3 residues: CASIITGGYTEAFF. DNA for the CDR3: TGTGCCAGCATTATTACAGGGGGCTATACTGAAGCTTTCTTT.

The chain carries TRBV19 and TRBJ2-3; the match to TRBD1 covers 11 bases. CDR1 and CDR2 from the germline V gene are LNHDA and SQIVND (reference sequence). The CDR3 extends over 15 amino acids. V gave up 7 bases and J gave up 4 bases; unmatched junction bases: 7. CDR3 sequence reads: CASIGTGGPADTQYF. CDR3 DNA sequence: TGTGCCAGTATCGGGACAGGGGGTCCCGCAGATACGCAGTATTTT.

The chain employs TRBV28 and TRBJ2-1, with a tentative D call TRBD1 (5 bases). This CDR3 is 13 amino acids long. The V gene lost 1 base and the J gene lost 9 bases, with 10 bases spanning the gap. CDR1 MDHEN and CDR2 SYDVKM come from the germline V gene. The CDR3 region is CASSLLARAEQFF. CDR3 coding DNA: TGTGCCAGCAGTTTATTGGCCAGGGCTGAGCAGTTCTTC. Variable domain in full (rest from reference TRBV28 and TRBJ2-1): DVKVTQSSRYLVKRTGEKVFLECVQDMDHENMFWYRQDPGLGLRLIYFSYDVKMKEKGDIPEGYSVSREKKERFSLILESASTNQTSMYLCASSLLARAEQFFGPGTRLTVL.

The chain carries TRBV7-3 and TRBJ2-1; no clear D gene. This CDR3 contains 14 residues. V lost 2 bases and J 3 bases, leaving 8 bases between the germline ends. In germline, CDR1 is SGHTA, CDR2 FQGTGA. The chain's CDR3 is CASSLENSYNEQFF. CDR3 coding DNA: TGTGCCAGCAGCTTAGAAAATAGCTACAATGAGCAGTTCTTC.

The genes are TRBV4-2 and TRBJ1-4, with unresolved D. V was clipped by 4 bases and J by 4 bases, with 19 bases between them. Germline CDR1 LGHNA, CDR2 YNFKEQ. This CDR3 has 17 amino acids. CDR3 residues: CASSPKVPMGINEKLFF. The CDR3 DNA is TGTGCCAGCAGCCCCAAGGTTCCCATGGGGATTAATGAAAAACTGTTTTTT.

The chain uses TRBV11-2 and TRBJ2-7; 9 bases line up with TRBD2. The junction had 8 bases not matched to a gene; V was cut back by 3 bases and J by 5 bases. CDR3 length: 15 residues. From germline, CDR1 is SGHAT and CDR2 FQNNGV. The CDR3 loop reads CASSLRAGGPDEQYF. The CDR3 region has the DNA TGTGCCAGCAGCTTGAGGGCGGGGGGGCCCGACGAGCAGTACTTC.

For the CDR3, the DNA is TGTGCCAGCAGCTTAGCGACGGGCGGTGGCTACACCTTC. Protein sequence: CASSLATGGGYTF. This chain connects TRBV7-2 to TRBJ1-2; D not certain. This CDR3 is 13 amino acids long. V was clipped by 0 bases and J by 7 bases, with 9 bases between them. Germline V gene data show CDR1 as SGHTA and CDR2 as FQGNSA.

This clone came up once. The chain recombines TRBV4-2 with TRBJ1-1, with a possible D match to TRBD1 (5 bases). The ends were cut back, 4 bases at V and 6 bases at J, with 15 bases in the middle. Germline CDR1 and CDR2: LGHNA and YNFKEQ. The CDR3 spans 14 residues. CDR3 sequence reads: CASSREAGRAEAFF. CDR3 sequence (DNA): TGTGCCAGCAGCCGAGAGGCAGGGAGGGCTGAAGCTTTCTTT.

The chain uses TRBV6-5 and TRBJ2-1; TRBD2 aligns across 9 bases. V was pared by 6 bases and J by 0 bases, with 3 bases of the junction left unmatched. CDR1 and CDR2 (germline): MNHEY, SVGAGI. There are 15 residues in the CDR3. This chain's CDR3 is CASRAAGGSYNEQFF. CDR3 DNA: TGTGCCAGCAGGGCAGCGGGGGGCTCCTACAATGAGCAGTTCTTC.

In its sample, this clone was seen once. V usage is TRBV19 and J usage is TRBJ2-7, with no clear D. The CDR3 spans 13 residues. V lost 3 bases, J lost 6 bases, and 12 bases lay in between. Germline V gene data show CDR1 as LNHDA and CDR2 as SQIVND (reference sequence). In DNA, the CDR3 is TGTGCCAGTAGTATCGGAGCCCCGGGCGAGCAGTACTTC. Protein sequence: CASSIGAPGEQYF.

CDR3 amino acids: CASSLSRGTEAFF. CDR3 nucleotides: TGTGCCAGCAGTTTATCAAGGGGCACTGAAGCTTTCTTT. This chain uses TRBV12-3 or TRBV12-4 with TRBJ1-1, with D possibly matching TRBD1 (5 bases). The V and J ends lost 2 bases and 4 bases respectively, with 8 bases between them. This CDR3 is 13 amino acids long.

J is TRBJ1-2 and V is TRBV5-1; 10 positions match TRBD1. This CDR3 has 13 residues. The junction had 4 bases not matched to a gene; V was cut back by 3 bases and J by 8 bases. Germline assignment: CDR1 SGHRS and CDR2 YFSETQ. In nucleotides, the CDR3 is TGCGCCAGCAGCTCGACAGGGGGCCGGGGCTACACCTTC. Translated: CASSSTGGRGYTF. Full variable domain (remainder filled in from reference TRBV5-1 and TRBJ1-2): KAGVTQTPRYLIKTRGQQVTLSCSPISGHRSVSWYQQTPGQGLQFLFEYFSETQRNKGNFPGRFSGRQFSNSRSEMNVSTLELGDSALYLCASSSTGGRGYTFGSGTRLTVV.

The chain couples TRBV5-1 to TRBJ1-3; D is perhaps TRBD1 (5 bases). CDR1 and CDR2 from the germline V gene are SGHRS and YFSETQ. The CDR3 consists of 16 residues. V dropped 6 bases and J dropped 0 bases, with 16 bases sitting between them. CDR3 in amino acids: CASTRGVPGSGNTIYF. The CDR3 nucleotides are TGCGCCAGCACCCGGGGGGTACCCGGCTCTGGAAACACCATATATTTT.

The chain joins TRBV6-2 or TRBV6-3 to TRBJ1-1; D remains ambiguous. The V gene lost 2 bases and the J gene lost 11 bases, with 18 bases spanning the gap. The CDR3 sequence is 14 residues long. Germline V CDR1 and CDR2: MNHEY, SVGEGT. The CDR3 region is CASSYTSISSEAFF. The CDR3 nucleotides read TGTGCCAGCAGTTACACCTCTATCAGTTCGGAGGCTTTCTTT.

This clone was seen just once. The V call is TRBV6-2 or TRBV6-3, the J call TRBJ2-5; 7 positions match TRBD1. Per germline, CDR1 MNHEY and CDR2 SVGEGT. This CDR3 contains 15 residues. The ends lost 2 bases at V and 4 bases at J; junction bases unmatched: 7. The CDR3 nucleotides read TGTGCCAGCAGTTACGGTGACAGGGCTGCAGAGACCCAGTACTTC. Translating gives CASSYGDRAAETQYF.